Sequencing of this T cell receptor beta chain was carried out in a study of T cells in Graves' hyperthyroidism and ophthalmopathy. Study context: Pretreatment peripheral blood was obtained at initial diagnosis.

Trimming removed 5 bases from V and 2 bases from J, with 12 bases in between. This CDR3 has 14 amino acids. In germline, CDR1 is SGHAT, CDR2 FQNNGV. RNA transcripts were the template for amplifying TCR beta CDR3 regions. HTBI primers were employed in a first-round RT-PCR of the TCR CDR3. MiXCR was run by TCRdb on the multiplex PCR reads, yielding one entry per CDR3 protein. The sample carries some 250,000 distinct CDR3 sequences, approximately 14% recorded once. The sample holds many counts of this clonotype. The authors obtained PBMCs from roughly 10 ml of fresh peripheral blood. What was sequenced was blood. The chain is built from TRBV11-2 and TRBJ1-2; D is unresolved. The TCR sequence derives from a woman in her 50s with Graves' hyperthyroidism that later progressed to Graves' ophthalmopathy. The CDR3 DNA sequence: TGTGCCAGCAGCGCAGATAGAGGGAACTATGGCTACACCTTC. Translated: CASSADRGNYGYTF.